What follows describes a single T cell receptor (beta chain). The target antigen is unknown. The CDR3 contains 16 residues. Trimming took off 2 bases at V and 6 bases at J, with 16 bases between the two ends. Germline V gene lookup returns CDR1 MGHDK and CDR2 SYGVNS. This sample is part of a study of blood T cells in healthy people across ages. Overall study context: About one barcoded beta molecule per two T cells came from capture by template switching.

The authors ran a second PCR of roughly 7 to 11 cycles using a sample-barcoded 5' primer and a J-beta primer mix. TCRdb re-derived calls from the 5' RACE reads in MiXCR, one entry per CDR3 protein. The table includes 1 million or so distinct CDR3 sequences, 35% to 55% detected once. Study results and caveats: As age increased, TCR beta diversity per million T cells fell in a roughly linear fashion.

Caucasian, healthy and from Russia, the donors were aged between 6 and 90. In each sample, at least 6 million PBMCs were isolated. The receptor comes from an older woman in good health. V gene TRBV25-1 combines with J gene TRBJ2-2; D tentatively reads TRBD1 or TRBD2 (5 bases each). Specimen: blood. The CDR3 DNA is TGTGCCAGCAGTGAAGGGGGTGAGAGAGTTTCCGGGGAGCTGTTTTTT. Its protein is CASSEGGERVSGELFF.